Below are 18 T cell receptor beta chains sequenced from a single sample in a study of cytomegalovirus exposure and HLA in healthy donors. The PCR used 60 Vbeta and 13 Jbeta primers. Sequencing used immunoSEQ multiplex PCR; TCRdb keeps in-frame clones, though not all of them. The sample includes more than 95,000 clones, 78% seen only once; the top ten take about 5.8%. Sequencing was carried out using PBMCs. Receptors originate from a male donor in good health and CMV-seronegative.

The CDR3 reads CASRGTGSGNTIYF. CDR3 coding DNA: TGTGCCAGCAGGGGGACAGGCTCTGGAAACACCATATATTTT. V and J are TRBV2 and TRBJ1-3, with TRBD1 matching over 8 bases. This CDR3 is built from 14 residues. The germline V gene encodes CDR1 SNHLY and CDR2 FYNNEI. After removal of 6 bases from V and 0 bases from J, the junction contained 1 base not matched to a gene.

The rearrangement links TRBV6-4 to TRBJ2-1; 9 positions agree with TRBD2. The V gene's germline CDR1 is MRHNA and CDR2 SNTAGT. V lost 3 bases, J lost 2 bases, and 2 bases stayed unmatched. The CDR3 length is 15 residues. CDR3 region: CASSELAGAYNEQFF. The CDR3 nucleotides read TGTGCCAGCAGTGAGTTAGCGGGGGCCTACAATGAGCAGTTCTTC.

The chain combines TRBV28 with TRBJ2-5; perhaps TRBD1 as D (5 bases). CDR3 length: 15 residues. Germline lookup yields CDR1 MDHEN and CDR2 SYDVKM. Deletions cut 3 bases from V and 5 bases from J, with 16 bases between. The CDR3 reads CASSFEQGGLETQYF. The CDR3 nucleotides are TGTGCCAGCAGTTTCGAGCAGGGTGGTTTGGAGACCCAGTACTTC.

This clone came up a few times. The V and J genes are TRBV10-3 and TRBJ2-3; possible D gene TRBD1, 6 bases. The germline gives CDR1 ENHRY, CDR2 SYGVKD. V was clipped by 5 bases and J by 2 bases, with 14 bases between them. The CDR3 loop spans 15 amino acids. CDR3 loop: CAISNTGSDTDTQYF. CDR3 nucleotides: TGTGCCATCAGTAATACAGGGTCCGACACAGATACGCAGTATTTT.

The chain links TRBV5-5 to TRBJ1-4; 8 bases line up with TRBD1. Germline trimming cut 2 bases from V and 8 bases from J; bases unmatched to any gene: 8. CDR3 length: 15 residues. Germline V gene lookup returns CDR1 SGHKS and CDR2 YYEKEE (reference sequence). The CDR3 loop reads CASSLGQGTGEKLFF. CDR3 bases: TGTGCCAGCAGCTTAGGACAGGGTACAGGAGAAAAACTGTTTTTT.

CDR3 bases: TGTGCCAGCAGCCAAGATAGAGGGAGCGACAATGAGCAGTTCTTC. Translation: CASSQDRGSDNEQFF. The chain employs TRBV4-2 and TRBJ2-1; tentatively, D is TRBD2 (5 bases). The CDR3 extends over 15 amino acids. CDR1 is LGHNA and CDR2 is YNFKEQ in the germline V gene. V was shortened by 0 bases and J by 5 bases, with 11 bases between the two germline ends.

This sequence joins TRBV5-1 and TRBJ1-5, with unresolved D. Deletions cut 0 bases from V and 4 bases from J, with 5 bases between. Germline loops: CDR1 SGHRS, CDR2 YFSETQ. This CDR3 spans 13 amino acids. The chain's CDR3 is CASSLERNQPQHF. The CDR3 DNA sequence: TGCGCCAGCAGCTTGGAGAGGAATCAGCCCCAGCATTTT.

The chain is built from TRBV6-5 and TRBJ2-2; weak D call: TRBD2 (5 bases). There are 15 residues in the CDR3. With 5 bases removed from V and 6 bases from J, the gap between germline ends came to 16 bases. CDR1 is MNHEY and CDR2 is SVGAGI in the germline V gene. This chain's CDR3 is CASSPPALEAGELFF. Here the CDR3 DNA reads TGTGCCAGCAGTCCTCCAGCGTTGGAGGCCGGGGAGCTGTTTTTT.

The chain combines TRBV27 with TRBJ2-7; tentative D call: TRBD2 (6 bases). The V and J ends lost 2 bases and 2 bases respectively, with 13 bases between them. Germline V gene sequence: CDR1 MNHEY, CDR2 SMNVEV (reference sequence). CDR3 length: 15 amino acids. CDR3 nucleotides: TGTGCCAGCAGTTTAGGAGGAGGCGGGGCCTACGAGCAGTACTTC. Translation: CASSLGGGGAYEQYF.

This clone was picked up one time. The CDR3 loop is CASTTRTSGNTGELFF. CDR3 DNA sequence: TGTGCCAGCACCACCCGGACTAGCGGAAACACCGGGGAGCTGTTTTTT. The chain carries TRBV5-4 and TRBJ2-2; 10 bases agree with TRBD2. The germline V gene encodes CDR1 SGHNT and CDR2 YYREEE (reference sequence). The CDR3 runs 16 residues. Unmatched junction bases numbered 7, after V lost 6 bases and J lost 2 bases.

This clone occurred a few times. The V gene is TRBV4-1, the J gene TRBJ2-1; 7 nucleotides align to TRBD2. CDR1 and CDR2 from the germline V gene are MGHRA and YSYEKL. Trimming at V came to 4 bases and at J to 8 bases, leaving 14 bases not matched to a gene. The CDR3 has 16 amino acids. This CDR3 reads CASSLIASGIADEQFF. DNA for the CDR3: TGCGCCAGCAGCCTAATAGCCAGCGGGATTGCAGATGAGCAGTTCTTC.

The chain employs TRBV14 and TRBJ1-1, with TRBD1 matching 10 bases. Germline V gene data show CDR1 as SGHDN and CDR2 as FVKESK. The length of the CDR3 is 13 residues. V lost 5 bases and J lost 11; bases outside the gene matches: 8. As DNA, the CDR3 is TGTGCCAGCAGCGCCGACAGGGGGCTAGGCGCTTTCTTT. Translation gives CASSADRGLGAFF.

This chain uses TRBV30 with TRBJ2-7, with 8 bases aligning to TRBD1. The germline V gene encodes CDR1 GTSNPN and CDR2 SVGIG (reference sequence). The V gene end was trimmed by 2 bases and the J gene end by 5 bases; junction bases not matched to a gene: 2. The CDR3 totals 12 residues. The CDR3 sequence: CAWSMDRDEQYF. CDR3 sequence (DNA): TGTGCCTGGAGTATGGACAGGGACGAGCAGTACTTC.

The rearrangement links TRBV6-1 to TRBJ1-1; D may be TRBD1 (6 bases). The CDR3 is 19 amino acids. CDR1 MNHNS and CDR2 SASEGT come from the germline V gene. V shed 4 bases and J shed 2 bases, with 26 bases lying between them. This CDR3 is CASSGPWQSAGAYNTEAFF. CDR3 in DNA: TGTGCCAGCAGTGGCCCCTGGCAATCGGCAGGGGCGTATAACACTGAAGCTTTCTTT.

This chain links TRBV28 with TRBJ2-1; perhaps TRBD2 as D (5 bases). The V gene lost 8 bases and the J gene lost 3 bases, with 14 bases spanning the gap. This CDR3 has 14 amino acids. CDR1 and CDR2 from the germline V gene are MDHEN and SYDVKM. The CDR3 spells CASCISGYYNEQFF. DNA for the CDR3: TGTGCCAGCTGTATCAGCGGATACTACAATGAGCAGTTCTTC.

This clone has just a few counts. V usage is TRBV12-5 and J usage is TRBJ1-1; D is unclear. V was trimmed by 2 bases and J by 4 bases, leaving 5 bases between them. The CDR3 contains 12 residues. CDR1 is LGHNT, CDR2 FRNRAP, per germline. CDR3 sequence (DNA): TGTGCTAGTGGTTTGTCGGTCACTGAAGCTTTCTTT. Encoded protein: CASGLSVTEAFF.

The chain employs TRBV6-6 and TRBJ2-1, with 10 positions matching TRBD1. Per germline, CDR1 MNHNY and CDR2 SVGAGI (reference sequence). The CDR3 covers 12 residues. V shed 4 bases, J shed 16 bases, and the junction held 7 bases outside the gene matches. The CDR3, as DNA: TGTGCCAGCAGTTCAACGACAGGGGGCTTTTTCTTC. Encoded protein: CASSSTTGGFFF.

This chain links TRBV5-1 with TRBJ1-1; a weak D match, TRBD1 (6 bases). The germline V and J ends were trimmed by 4 bases and 7 bases, with 20 bases remaining between them. CDR3 length: 15 amino acids. Germline V gives CDR1 SGHRS, CDR2 YFSETQ. The CDR3 here is CASSVGGPGDGEAFF. The CDR3 DNA sequence: TGCGCCAGCAGCGTAGGGGGACCTGGAGATGGTGAAGCTTTCTTT.